These 18 T cell receptor beta chains were sequenced from one sample in a study of cytomegalovirus exposure and HLA in healthy donors. It was with 60 Vbeta and 13 Jbeta primers that the PCR ran. The assay was immunoSEQ multiplex PCR, and TCRdb's table has in-frame clones only and misses some. Of 100,000 to 130,000 clones in the sample, roughly 72% were seen once. Sequencing was done on a sample of PBMCs. The receptors were sampled from a man aged 30 to 39 in good health and CMV-seronegative.

This clone was picked up a small number of times. The chain joins TRBV7-6 to TRBJ1-5, with TRBD1 matching over 8 bases. The CDR3 has 15 amino acids. V shed 5 bases, J shed 1 base, and the junction held 4 bases outside the gene matches. CDR1 and CDR2 (germline): SGHVS, FNYEAQ. CDR3: CASSQGARSNQPQHF. The CDR3 bases are TGTGCCAGCAGCCAGGGGGCACGGAGCAATCAGCCCCAGCATTTT. The full variable domain, in which reference TRBV7-6 and TRBJ1-5 provide the parts outside the CDR3, is GAGVSQSPRYKVTKRGQDVALRCDPISGHVSLYWYRQALGQGPEFLTYFNYEAQQDKSGLPNDRFSAERPEGSISTLTIQRTEQRDSAMYRCASSQGARSNQPQHFGDGTRLSIL.

The rearrangement uses TRBV7-9 and TRBJ1-6; D perhaps matches TRBD1 (5 bases). This CDR3 spans 12 amino acids. The V gene lost 0 bases and the J gene lost 12 bases, with 6 bases spanning the gap. CDR1 and CDR2 (germline): SEHNR, FQNEAQ (reference sequence). The CDR3 here is CASSLATGPLHF. The CDR3, as DNA: TGTGCCAGCAGCTTAGCCACAGGACCCCTCCACTTT.

The rearrangement links TRBV9 to TRBJ2-5, with 14 bases matching TRBD2. Germline V gene sequence: CDR1 SGDLS, CDR2 YYNGEE. The CDR3 covers 17 residues. The J segment lost 5 bases and the V segment lost 4 bases, leaving 10 bases of the junction unmatched. CDR3 bases: TGTGCCAGCAGCCCTCGAGGGGGGACTAGCGGGAGTGAGACCCAGTACTTC. Translating it yields CASSPRGGTSGSETQYF.

This clone turned up a few times. The chain links TRBV5-1 to TRBJ2-5; D perhaps matches TRBD2 (5 bases). This CDR3 region has 14 residues. The V end was cut by 0 bases, the J end by 5 bases, with 11 bases between. Germline CDR1 reads SGHRS; CDR2 reads YFSETQ. The DNA of the CDR3 is TGCGCCAGCAGCTTGGGAGGGTTGGATGAGACCCAGTACTTC. It translates to CASSLGGLDETQYF. The full variable domain, rest sourced from reference TRBV5-1 and TRBJ2-5, is KAGVTQTPRYLIKTRGQQVTLSCSPISGHRSVSWYQQTPGQGLQFLFEYFSETQRNKGNFPGRFSGRQFSNSRSEMNVSTLELGDSALYLCASSLGGLDETQYFGPGTRLLVL.

The table lists this clone with a few counts. The CDR3 is CASSEAWLAGGKDNEQFF. The CDR3 DNA follows: TGTGCCAGCAGTGAAGCGTGGCTAGCGGGGGGGAAAGACAATGAGCAGTTCTTC. V usage is TRBV2 and J usage is TRBJ2-1, with 12 bases fitting TRBD2. Trimming at V came to 0 bases and at J to 5 bases, leaving 8 bases not matched to a gene. CDR3 length: 18 amino acids. Germline V gene data show CDR1 as SNHLY and CDR2 as FYNNEI.

V gene TRBV30 combines with J gene TRBJ2-2, with D possibly TRBD1 on 5 matching bases. V was clipped by 7 bases and J by 4 bases, with 22 bases between them. The V gene's germline CDR1 is GTSNPN and CDR2 SVGIG (reference sequence). This CDR3 has 16 amino acids. For the CDR3, the DNA is TGTGCCTCGGAATTAGGGGCGACTTTCCTCACCGGGGAGCTGTTTTTT. Protein: CASELGATFLTGELFF.

This clone has ten or more counts. The chain recombines TRBV19 with TRBJ1-5, with TRBD1 matching over 7 bases. V gave up 6 bases and J gave up 2 bases; unmatched junction bases: 4. The CDR3 totals 14 residues. The V gene's germline CDR1 is LNHDA and CDR2 SQIVND (reference sequence). In nucleotides, the CDR3 is TGTGCCAGTAGCCCTGGACAGGGCAATCAGCCCCAGCATTTT. It translates to CASSPGQGNQPQHF.

The chain couples TRBV6-5 to TRBJ1-1; D remains ambiguous. The V gene lost 8 bases and the J gene lost 8 bases, with 18 bases spanning the gap. Per germline, CDR1 MNHEY and CDR2 SVGAGI. CDR3 length: 13 residues. CDR3 in DNA: TGTGCCAGCCGAAAGGGAGAATTGAAGGAAGCTTTCTTT. Residues: CASRKGELKEAFF.

The V gene is TRBV27, the J gene TRBJ1-6; TRBD1 might be the D (5 bases). Germline V gene sequence: CDR1 MNHEY, CDR2 SMNVEV (reference sequence). V lost 4 bases and J lost 2, with 18 bases in between. This CDR3 has 18 residues. CDR3 loop: CASSSRIQGGPYNSPLHF. The CDR3 nucleotides read TGTGCCAGCAGTTCACGGATTCAGGGAGGCCCCTATAATTCACCCCTCCACTTT.

The V and J genes are TRBV5-1 and TRBJ1-1, with TRBD1 matching over 8 bases. The CDR3 extends over 14 amino acids. Germline V gene data show CDR1 as SGHRS and CDR2 as YFSETQ. Losses at the gene ends were 4 bases for V and 1 base for J; bases not matched to a gene: 3. The CDR3 nucleotides are TGCGCCAGCAGCCCACAGGGGGGGAACACTGAAGCTTTCTTT. This codes for CASSPQGGNTEAFF.

This rearrangement joins TRBV2 to TRBJ2-2; a possible D gene is TRBD1 (5 bases). The CDR3 totals 14 residues. Germline V CDR1 and CDR2: SNHLY, FYNNEI. V was clipped by 5 bases and J by 2 bases, with 9 bases between them. The DNA for the CDR3 is TGTGCCAGCAGTCCTGACAGAAACACCGGGGAGCTGTTTTTT. Encoded protein: CASSPDRNTGELFF.

The rearrangement uses TRBV13 and TRBJ2-3, with D tentatively TRBD1 (5 bases). CDR3 length: 13 amino acids. The V and J ends lost 4 bases and 5 bases respectively, with 10 bases between them. CDR1 and CDR2 (germline): PRHDT, FYEKMQ (reference sequence). Here the CDR3 reads CASSSRQQDTQYF. The DNA for the CDR3 is TGTGCCAGCAGCTCCCGACAGCAAGATACGCAGTATTTT. Combining the CDR3 with reference TRBV13 and TRBJ2-3 gives the whole variable domain AAGVIQSPRHLIKEKRETATLKCYPIPRHDTVYWYQQGPGQDPQFLISFYEKMQSDKGSIPDRFSAQQFSDYHSELNMSSLELGDSALYFCASSSRQQDTQYFGPGTRLTVL.

The V gene is TRBV6-1, the J gene TRBJ1-5, with TRBD1 identical over 7 bases. Germline CDR1 is MNHNS and CDR2 is SASEGT. The CDR3 is 15 amino acids. Germline trimming cut 0 bases from V and 7 bases from J; bases unmatched to any gene: 6. The CDR3, as DNA: TGTGCCAGCAGTGAAGCAGGGGGCATCCGGCAGCCCCAGCATTTT. This sequence encodes CASSEAGGIRQPQHF.

The rearrangement joins TRBV28 to TRBJ1-2, with 7 positions matching TRBD1. Trimming cost V 6 bases and J 4 bases; bases outside gene matches: 8. Germline V CDR1 and CDR2: MDHEN, SYDVKM. CDR3 size: 14 residues. The CDR3: CASRGGQALYGYTF. In nucleotides, the CDR3 is TGTGCCAGCAGGGGCGGACAGGCCCTCTATGGCTACACCTTC.

The chain couples TRBV4-2 to TRBJ2-5; TRBD2 agrees at 14 bases. Germline CDR1 LGHNA, CDR2 YNFKEQ. This CDR3 region has 17 residues. V gave up 4 bases and J gave up 5 bases; unmatched junction bases: 9. CDR3 amino acids: CASSRLTSGGAGETQYF. CDR3 DNA sequence: TGTGCCAGCAGCCGACTGACTAGCGGGGGGGCGGGGGAGACCCAGTACTTC.

The gene calls are TRBV28 and TRBJ1-6, with 8 bases that match TRBD1. Germline V gene data show CDR1 as MDHEN and CDR2 as SYDVKM. The CDR3 consists of 17 residues. The junction had 14 bases not matched to a gene; V was cut back by 5 bases and J by 8 bases. The CDR3 loop reads CASSPPRDRNRDSPLHF. CDR3 sequence (DNA): TGTGCCAGCAGTCCCCCCCGGGACAGGAACCGGGATTCACCCCTCCACTTT. Based on the CDR3 plus reference TRBV28 and TRBJ1-6, the full variable domain is DVKVTQSSRYLVKRTGEKVFLECVQDMDHENMFWYRQDPGLGLRLIYFSYDVKMKEKGDIPEGYSVSREKKERFSLILESASTNQTSMYLCASSPPRDRNRDSPLHFGNGTRLTVT.

The genes are TRBV25-1 and TRBJ1-1; 7 bases match TRBD1. Losses at the gene ends were 3 bases for V and 3 bases for J; bases not matched to a gene: 7. The CDR3 length is 15 residues. CDR1 is MGHDK, CDR2 SYGVNS, per germline. The CDR3 protein is CASSDDRVRDTEAFF. The DNA of the CDR3 is TGTGCCAGCAGTGACGACAGGGTTAGGGACACTGAAGCTTTCTTT.

This sequence joins TRBV9 and TRBJ2-5, with 14 bases that match TRBD2. In germline, CDR1 is SGDLS, CDR2 YYNGEE. V dropped 0 bases and J dropped 9; count of bases not matched to a gene: 7. This CDR3 is 16 amino acids long. This chain's CDR3 is CASSVEQGLAGVSQYF. The DNA of the CDR3 is TGTGCCAGCAGCGTAGAACAGGGACTAGCGGGAGTATCCCAGTACTTC.